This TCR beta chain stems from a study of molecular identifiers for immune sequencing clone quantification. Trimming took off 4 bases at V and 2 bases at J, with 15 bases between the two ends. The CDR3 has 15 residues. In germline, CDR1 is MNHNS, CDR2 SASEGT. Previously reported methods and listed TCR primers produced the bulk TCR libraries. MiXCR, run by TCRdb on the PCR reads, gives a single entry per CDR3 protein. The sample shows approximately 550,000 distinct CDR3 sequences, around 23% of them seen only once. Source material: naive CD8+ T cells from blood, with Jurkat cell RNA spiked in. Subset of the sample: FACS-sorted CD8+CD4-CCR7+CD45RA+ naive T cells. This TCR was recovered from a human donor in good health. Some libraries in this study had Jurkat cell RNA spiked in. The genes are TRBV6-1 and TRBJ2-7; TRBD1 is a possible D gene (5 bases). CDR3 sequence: CASSVKGDRAYEQYF. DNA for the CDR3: TGTGCCAGCAGTGTTAAGGGCGACAGAGCCTACGAGCAGTACTTC.